This TCR beta chain comes out of a study of vaccination effects on CD4 cells after COVID-19. The wider study: Relative to the second dose, post-vaccine samples were obtained a median of 72 days later.

Notes on this clone: Its antigen is not identified.

Libraries were prepared by immunoSEQ multiplex PCR; TCRdb keeps only in-frame clonotypes and omits some of them. The repertoire holds 70,000 to 85,000 clones, 81% seen once, with 0.95% to 1.5% in the top ten. Ahead of sequencing, the ViraFEST assay grew antigen-specific CD4+ T cells using viral peptide pools. The culture ran for 10 days before CD4+ T cells were isolated. The cohort was immunized with two doses of either the BNT162b2 or mRNA-1273 vaccine. Vaccinated participants had no history of SARS-CoV-2 infection and tested negative for nucleocapsid antibodies. There are 15 residues in the CDR3. V was trimmed by 9 bases and J by 4 bases, leaving 16 bases between them. Looked up from germline, CDR1 is MNHEY and CDR2 is SMNVEV (reference sequence).

The rearrangement links TRBV27 to TRBJ2-6; TRBD1 might be the D (6 bases). The origin of this receptor is a human donor who received a COVID-19 vaccine. Sequenced here: CD4+ T cells from PBMCs cultured with HCoV-229E spike peptides, sampled after COVID-19 vaccination. The CDR3 here is CARNCTGSGANVLTF. The CDR3 nucleotides read TGTGCCAGGAACTGCACAGGGTCGGGGGCCAACGTCCTGACTTTC.